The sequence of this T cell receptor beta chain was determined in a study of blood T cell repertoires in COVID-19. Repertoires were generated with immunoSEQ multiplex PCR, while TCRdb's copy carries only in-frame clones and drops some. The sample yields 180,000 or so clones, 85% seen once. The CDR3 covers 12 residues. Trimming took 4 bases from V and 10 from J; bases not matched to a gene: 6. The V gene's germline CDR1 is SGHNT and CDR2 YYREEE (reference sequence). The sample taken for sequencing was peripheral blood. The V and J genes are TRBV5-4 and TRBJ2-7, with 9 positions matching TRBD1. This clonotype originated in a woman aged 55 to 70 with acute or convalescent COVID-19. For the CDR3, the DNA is TGTGCCAGCAGCGCGGGACAGGGAGGACAGTACTTC. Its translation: CASSAGQGGQYF.